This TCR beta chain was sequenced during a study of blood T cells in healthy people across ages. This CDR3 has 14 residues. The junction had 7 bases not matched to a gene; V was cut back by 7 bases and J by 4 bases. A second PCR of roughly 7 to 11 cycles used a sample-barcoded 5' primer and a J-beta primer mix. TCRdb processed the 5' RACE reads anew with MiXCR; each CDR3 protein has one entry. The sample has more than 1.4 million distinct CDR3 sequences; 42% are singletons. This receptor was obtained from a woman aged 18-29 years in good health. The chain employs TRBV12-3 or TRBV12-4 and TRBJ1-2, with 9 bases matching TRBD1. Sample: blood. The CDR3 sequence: CASMPDRGSYGYTF. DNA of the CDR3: TGTGCCAGCATGCCGGACAGGGGCAGCTATGGCTACACCTTC.